The clone carrying this TCR beta chain has just a few counts. Its antigen is currently unknown. This entry belongs to a study of vaccination effects on CD4 cells after COVID-19. Data came from immunoSEQ multiplex PCR; TCRdb stores just in-frame clones and leaves some out. The sample has some 26,000 clones; less than 75% are singletons. The culture ran for roughly ten days before CD4+ T cells were isolated. Prior SARS-CoV-2 infection was absent in the vaccine recipients, as shown by negative nucleocapsid antibodies. Trimming took off 4 bases at V and 1 base at J, with 12 bases between the two ends. Germline values: CDR1 SGHRS, CDR2 YFSETQ. The CDR3 loop spans 14 amino acids.

The sequencing used CD4+ T cells from PBMCs cultured without peptide, collected before COVID-19 vaccination. The V call is TRBV5-1, the J call TRBJ2-7; D tentatively reads TRBD1 or TRBD2 (6 bases each). The receptor's source is a human donor who received a COVID-19 vaccine. In nucleotides, the CDR3 is TGCGCCAGCAGCCCTGGAGGGGGTTCCTACGAGCAGTACTTC. Protein sequence: CASSPGGGSYEQYF.